This TCR beta chain was documented in a study of identical twins. Broader study findings: Donors were not followed over many years; analysis was cross-sectional. Insertions ran lower in abundant cord blood beta clonotypes, though not in memory repertoires.

V was pared by 6 bases and J by 9 bases, with 24 bases between. CDR1 is MNHNS and CDR2 is SASEGT in the germline V gene. The CDR3 extends over 16 amino acids. Addition of a universal primer site occurred through template switching, and cDNA carried unique molecular identifiers. TCRdb recomputed calls from the 5' RACE reads with MiXCR, one row per CDR3 protein. This sample has roughly 250,000 distinct CDR3 sequences, with over 13% found just once. In its sample, this clonotype was seen a few times. What it binds is not known. V gene TRBV6-1 combines with J gene TRBJ2-4, with unresolved D. Input material: memory (CD45RO+) T cells sorted from blood. The sequence was obtained from a woman younger than 30 in good health. Here the CDR3 reads CASSPSASPRTTIQYF. In DNA form, the CDR3 reads TGTGCCAGCAGCCCCTCAGCTAGTCCTCGCACTACCATTCAGTACTTC.